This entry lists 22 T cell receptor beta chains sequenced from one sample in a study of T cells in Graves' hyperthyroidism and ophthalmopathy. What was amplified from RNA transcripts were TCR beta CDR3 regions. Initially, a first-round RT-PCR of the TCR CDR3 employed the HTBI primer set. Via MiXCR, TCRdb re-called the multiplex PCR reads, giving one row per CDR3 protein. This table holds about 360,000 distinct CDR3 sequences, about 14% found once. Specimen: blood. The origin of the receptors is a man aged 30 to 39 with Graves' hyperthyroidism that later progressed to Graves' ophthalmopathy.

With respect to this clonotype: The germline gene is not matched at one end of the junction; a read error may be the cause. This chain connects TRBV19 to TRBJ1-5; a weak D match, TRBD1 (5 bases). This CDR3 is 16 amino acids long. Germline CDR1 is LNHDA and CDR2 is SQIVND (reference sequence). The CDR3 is CASRTTGRYSSQPQHF. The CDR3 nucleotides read TGTGCCAGTAGAACAACGGGACGGTATAGCAGTCAGCCCCAGCATTTT.

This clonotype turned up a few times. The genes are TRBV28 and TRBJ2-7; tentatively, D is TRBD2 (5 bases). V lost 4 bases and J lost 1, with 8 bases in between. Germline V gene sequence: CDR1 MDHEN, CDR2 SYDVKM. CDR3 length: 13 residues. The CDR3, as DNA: TGTGCCAGCAGTTACGAGGGTTCCTACGAGCAGTACTTC. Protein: CASSYEGSYEQYF.

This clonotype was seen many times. This chain's CDR3 is CASSPGTGWSNEQFF. For the CDR3, the DNA is TGTGCCAGCAGCCCCGGGACAGGGTGGTCCAATGAGCAGTTCTTC. This rearrangement joins TRBV7-3 to TRBJ2-1, with TRBD1 identical over 9 bases. In germline, CDR1 is SGHTA, CDR2 FQGTGA. The CDR3 loop spans 15 amino acids. Losses at the gene ends were 5 bases for V and 6 bases for J; bases not matched to a gene: 8.

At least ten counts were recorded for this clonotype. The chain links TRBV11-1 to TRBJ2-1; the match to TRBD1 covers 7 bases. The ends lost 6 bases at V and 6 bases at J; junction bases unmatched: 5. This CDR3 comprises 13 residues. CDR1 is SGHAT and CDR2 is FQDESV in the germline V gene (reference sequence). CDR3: CASRGQYPNEQFF. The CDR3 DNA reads TGTGCCAGCAGGGGACAGTACCCCAATGAGCAGTTCTTC. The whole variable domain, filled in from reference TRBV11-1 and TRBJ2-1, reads EAEVAQSPRYKITEKSQAVAFWCDPISGHATLYWYRQILGQGPELLVQFQDESVVDDSQLPKDRFSAERLKGVDSTLKIQPAELGDSAMYLCASRGQYPNEQFFGPGTRLTVL.

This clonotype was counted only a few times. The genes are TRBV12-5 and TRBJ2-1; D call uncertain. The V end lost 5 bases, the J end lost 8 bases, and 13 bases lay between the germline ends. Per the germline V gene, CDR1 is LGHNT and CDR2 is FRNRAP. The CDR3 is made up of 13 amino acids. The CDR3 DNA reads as TGTGCTAGTGGTCTCGGGCTCTTGTATGAGCAGTTCTTC. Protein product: CASGLGLLYEQFF.

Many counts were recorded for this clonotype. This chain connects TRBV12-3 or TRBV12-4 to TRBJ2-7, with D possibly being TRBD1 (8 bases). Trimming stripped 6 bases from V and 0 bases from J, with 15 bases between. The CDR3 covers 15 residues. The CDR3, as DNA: TGTGCCAGCAGAGGGGGGGACAGGTTCTCCTACGAGCAGTACTTC. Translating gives CASRGGDRFSYEQYF.

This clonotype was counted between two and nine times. The CDR3 DNA reads TGTGCCAGCAGCTTAGTGCGGTCCACTGAAGCTTTCTTT. Translated, it gives CASSLVRSTEAFF. This chain links TRBV7-9 with TRBJ1-1; D uncertain. CDR3 size: 13 residues. Germline V gives CDR1 SEHNR, CDR2 FQNEAQ (reference sequence). The V end was cut by 1 base, the J end by 4 bases, with 7 bases between.

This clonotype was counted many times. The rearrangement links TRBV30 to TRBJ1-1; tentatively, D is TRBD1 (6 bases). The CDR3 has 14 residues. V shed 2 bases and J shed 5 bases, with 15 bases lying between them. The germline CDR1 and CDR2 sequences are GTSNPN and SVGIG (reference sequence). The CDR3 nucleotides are TGTGCCTGGAGTTCGGGGGGCTTATGGACTGAAGCTTTCTTT. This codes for CAWSSGGLWTEAFF.

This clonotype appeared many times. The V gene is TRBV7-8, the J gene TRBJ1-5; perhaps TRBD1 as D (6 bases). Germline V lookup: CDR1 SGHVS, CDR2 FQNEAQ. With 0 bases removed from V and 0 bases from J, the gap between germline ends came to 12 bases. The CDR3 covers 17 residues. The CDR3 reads CASSLARGQYSNQPQHF. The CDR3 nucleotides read TGTGCCAGCAGCTTAGCGCGAGGACAGTATAGCAATCAGCCCCAGCATTTT.

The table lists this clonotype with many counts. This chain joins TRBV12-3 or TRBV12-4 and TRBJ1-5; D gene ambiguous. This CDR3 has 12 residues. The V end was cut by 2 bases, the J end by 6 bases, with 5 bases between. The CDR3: CASSLSRQPQHF. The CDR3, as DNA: TGTGCCAGCAGTTTATCTCGTCAGCCCCAGCATTTT.

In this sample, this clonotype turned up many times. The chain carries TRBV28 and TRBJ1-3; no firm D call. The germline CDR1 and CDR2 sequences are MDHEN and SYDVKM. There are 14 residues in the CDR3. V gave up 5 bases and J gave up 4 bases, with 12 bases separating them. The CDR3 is CASSPDTVGNTIYF. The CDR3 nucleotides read TGTGCCAGCAGTCCCGATACAGTCGGAAACACCATATATTTT.

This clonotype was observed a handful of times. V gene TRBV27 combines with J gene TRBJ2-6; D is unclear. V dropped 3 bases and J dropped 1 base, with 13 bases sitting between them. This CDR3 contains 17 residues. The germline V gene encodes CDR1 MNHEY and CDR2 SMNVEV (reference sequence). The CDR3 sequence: CASSLATPGSGANVLTF. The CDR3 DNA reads TGTGCCAGCAGTTTGGCAACTCCCGGGTCTGGGGCCAACGTCCTGACTTTC.

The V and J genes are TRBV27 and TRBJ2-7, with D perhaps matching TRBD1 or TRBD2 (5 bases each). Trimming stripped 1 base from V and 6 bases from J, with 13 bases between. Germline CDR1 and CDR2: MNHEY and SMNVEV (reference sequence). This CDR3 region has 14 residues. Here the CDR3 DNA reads TGTGCCAGCAGTTTATTCCTAGGTGGGGGCGAGCAGTACTTC. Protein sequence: CASSLFLGGGEQYF.

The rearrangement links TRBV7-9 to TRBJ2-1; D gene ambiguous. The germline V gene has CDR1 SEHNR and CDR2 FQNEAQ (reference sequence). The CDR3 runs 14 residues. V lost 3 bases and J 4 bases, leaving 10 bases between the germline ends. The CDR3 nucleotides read TGTGCCAGCAGCTTTAGCAGTTTTTACAATGAGCAGTTCTTC. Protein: CASSFSSFYNEQFF.

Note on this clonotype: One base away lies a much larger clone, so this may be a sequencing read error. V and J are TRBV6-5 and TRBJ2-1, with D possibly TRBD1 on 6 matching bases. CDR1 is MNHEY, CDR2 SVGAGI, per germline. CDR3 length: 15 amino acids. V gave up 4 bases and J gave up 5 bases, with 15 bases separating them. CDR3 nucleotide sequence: TGTGCCAGCAGTTGTGGACAGACCCAAAACAATGAGCAGTTCTTC. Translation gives CASSCGQTQNNEQFF.

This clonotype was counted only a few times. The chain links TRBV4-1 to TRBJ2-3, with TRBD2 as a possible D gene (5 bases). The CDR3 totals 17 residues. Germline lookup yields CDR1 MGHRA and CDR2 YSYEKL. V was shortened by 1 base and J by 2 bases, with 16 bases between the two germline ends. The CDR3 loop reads CASSQGRELEPTDTQYF. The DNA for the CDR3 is TGCGCCAGCAGCCAAGGACGGGAACTAGAGCCCACAGATACGCAGTATTTT.

CDR3 DNA: TGTGCTAGTGGTTTGTCCCCCCGGACCGGCGATGAGCAGTTCTTC. Residues: CASGLSPRTGDEQFF. This chain connects TRBV12-5 to TRBJ2-1; D gene uncertain. Germline values: CDR1 LGHNT, CDR2 FRNRAP. Trimming cost V 2 bases and J 8 bases, with 16 bases left between them. This CDR3 region has 15 residues.

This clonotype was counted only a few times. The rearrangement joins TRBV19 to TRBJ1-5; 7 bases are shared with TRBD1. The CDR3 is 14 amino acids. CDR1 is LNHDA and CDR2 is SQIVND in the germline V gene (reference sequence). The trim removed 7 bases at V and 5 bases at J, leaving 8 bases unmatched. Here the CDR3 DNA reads TGTGCCAGTACCAAGACAGGGTGGGATCAGCCCCAGCATTTT. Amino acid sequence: CASTKTGWDQPQHF.

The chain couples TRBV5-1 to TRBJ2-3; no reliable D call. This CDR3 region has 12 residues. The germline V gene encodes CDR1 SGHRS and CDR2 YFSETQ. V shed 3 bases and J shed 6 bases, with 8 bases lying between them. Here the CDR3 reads CASSSNLDTQYF. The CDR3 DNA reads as TGCGCCAGCAGCTCGAATTTGGATACGCAGTATTTT.

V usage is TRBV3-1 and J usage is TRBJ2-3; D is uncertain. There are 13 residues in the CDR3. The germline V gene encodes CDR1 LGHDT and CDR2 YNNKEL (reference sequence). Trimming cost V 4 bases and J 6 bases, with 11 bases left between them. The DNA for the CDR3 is TGTGCCAGCAGCCGAAGATTGGGGGATACGCAGTATTTT. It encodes CASSRRLGDTQYF.

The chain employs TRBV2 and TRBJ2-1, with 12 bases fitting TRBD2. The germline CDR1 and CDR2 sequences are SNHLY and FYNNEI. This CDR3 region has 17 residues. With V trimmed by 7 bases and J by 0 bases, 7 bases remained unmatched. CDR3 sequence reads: CASNTLAGGSSYNEQFF. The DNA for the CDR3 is TGTGCCAGCAACACACTAGCGGGGGGCAGCTCCTACAATGAGCAGTTCTTC.

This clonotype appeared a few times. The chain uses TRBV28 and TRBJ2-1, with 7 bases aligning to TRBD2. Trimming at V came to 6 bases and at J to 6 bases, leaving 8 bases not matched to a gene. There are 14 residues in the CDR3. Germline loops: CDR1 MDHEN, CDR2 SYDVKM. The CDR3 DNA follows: TGTGCCAGCAGGGACCTCAGCGGGGTCAATGAGCAGTTCTTC. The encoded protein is CASRDLSGVNEQFF.